The clone carrying this T cell receptor (beta chain) was seen only once. The CDR3 length is 16 residues. Trimming took off 2 bases at V and 8 bases at J, with 21 bases between the two ends. Per germline, CDR1 SGHTA and CDR2 FQGNSA. The data stem from a study of T cell changes during pregnancy in multiple sclerosis. Measured with immunoSEQ multiplex PCR; TCRdb has only the in-frame clones, and not every one. The sample lists 65,000 to 95,000 clones, about 92% occurring once. The TCR sequence derives from a female donor in good health, enrolled as a control in a pregnancy study. This specimen consisted of peripheral blood, obtained after pregnancy. The rearrangement uses TRBV7-2 and TRBJ1-2; no clear D gene. The CDR3 spells CASSLKSGGRPGGYTF. CDR3 bases: TGTGCCAGCAGCTTAAAGTCAGGCGGGAGACCGGGAGGCTACACCTTC.